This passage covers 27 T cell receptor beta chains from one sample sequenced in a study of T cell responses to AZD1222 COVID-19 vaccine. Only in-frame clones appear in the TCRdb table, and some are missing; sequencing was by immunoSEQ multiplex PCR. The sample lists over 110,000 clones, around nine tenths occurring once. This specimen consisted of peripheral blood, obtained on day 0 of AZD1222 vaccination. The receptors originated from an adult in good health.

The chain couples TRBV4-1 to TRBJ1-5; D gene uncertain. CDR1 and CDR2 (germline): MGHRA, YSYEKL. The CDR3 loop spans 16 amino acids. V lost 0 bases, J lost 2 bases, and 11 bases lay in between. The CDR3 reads CASSQEGQAGNQPQHF. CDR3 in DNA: TGCGCCAGCAGCCAAGAAGGGCAGGCCGGCAATCAGCCCCAGCATTTT.

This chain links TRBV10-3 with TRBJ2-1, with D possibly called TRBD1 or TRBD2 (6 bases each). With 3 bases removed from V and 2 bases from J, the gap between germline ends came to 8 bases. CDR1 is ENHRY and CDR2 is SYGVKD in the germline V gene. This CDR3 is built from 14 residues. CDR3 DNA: TGTGCCATCAGTGAAGGGGGGACCTACAATGAGCAGTTCTTC. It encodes CAISEGGTYNEQFF.

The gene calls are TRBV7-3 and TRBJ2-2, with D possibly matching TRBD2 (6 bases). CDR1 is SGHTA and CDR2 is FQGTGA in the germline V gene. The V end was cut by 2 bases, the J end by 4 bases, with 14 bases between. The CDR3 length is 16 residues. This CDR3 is CASSLPQRDSTGELFF. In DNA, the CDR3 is TGTGCCAGCAGCTTACCGCAAAGGGACTCCACCGGGGAGCTGTTTTTT.

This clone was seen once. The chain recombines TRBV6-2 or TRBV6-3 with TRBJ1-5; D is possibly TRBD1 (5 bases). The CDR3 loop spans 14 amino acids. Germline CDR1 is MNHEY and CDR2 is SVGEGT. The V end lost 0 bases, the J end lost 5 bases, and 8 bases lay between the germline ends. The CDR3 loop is CASSYSQGDQPQHF. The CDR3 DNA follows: TGTGCCAGCAGTTACTCTCAGGGTGATCAGCCCCAGCATTTT.

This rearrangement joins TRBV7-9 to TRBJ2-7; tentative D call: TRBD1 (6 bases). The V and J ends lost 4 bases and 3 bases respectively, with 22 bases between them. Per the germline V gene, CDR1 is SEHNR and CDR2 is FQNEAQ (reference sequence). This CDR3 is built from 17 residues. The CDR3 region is CASSSGRGLDPYYEQYF. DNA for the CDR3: TGTGCCAGCAGCTCTGGCAGGGGCCTCGATCCATACTACGAGCAGTACTTC. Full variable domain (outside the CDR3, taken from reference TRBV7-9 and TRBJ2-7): DTGVSQNPRHKITKRGQNVTFRCDPISEHNRLYWYRQTLGQGPEFLTYFQNEAQLEKSRLLSDRFSAERPKGSFSTLEIQRTEQGDSAMYLCASSSGRGLDPYYEQYFGPGTRLTVT.

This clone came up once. The CDR3 nucleotides read TGTGCCAGCAGCTGGGACAGGGGCCTCAGCGAGCAGTACTTC. Protein: CASSWDRGLSEQYF. The chain couples TRBV5-4 to TRBJ2-7; 10 bases align to TRBD1. The V segment lost 3 bases and the J segment 6 bases; nucleotides outside the gene matches: 6. The CDR3 is 14 residues long. Germline V CDR1 and CDR2: SGHNT, YYREEE (reference sequence).

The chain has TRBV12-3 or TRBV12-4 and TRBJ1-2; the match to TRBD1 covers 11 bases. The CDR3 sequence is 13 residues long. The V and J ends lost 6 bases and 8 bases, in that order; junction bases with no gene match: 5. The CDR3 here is CASRGQGASGYTF. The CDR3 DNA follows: TGTGCCAGCAGAGGACAGGGGGCGAGCGGCTACACCTTC.

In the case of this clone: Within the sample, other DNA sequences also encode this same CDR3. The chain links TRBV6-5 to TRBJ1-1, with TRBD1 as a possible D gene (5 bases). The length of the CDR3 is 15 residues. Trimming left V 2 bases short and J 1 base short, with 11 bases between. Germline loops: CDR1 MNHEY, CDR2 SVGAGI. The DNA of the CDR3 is TGTGCCAGCAGTTACGGGAGGGGAAGGAACACTGAAGCTTTCTTT. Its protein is CASSYGRGRNTEAFF.

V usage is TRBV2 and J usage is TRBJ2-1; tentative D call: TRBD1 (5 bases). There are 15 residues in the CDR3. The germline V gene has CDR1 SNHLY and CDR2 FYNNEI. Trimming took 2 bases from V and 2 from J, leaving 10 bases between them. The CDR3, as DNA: TGTGCCAGCAGTGAAAGGTCAGGGCCCTACAATGAGCAGTTCTTC. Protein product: CASSERSGPYNEQFF.

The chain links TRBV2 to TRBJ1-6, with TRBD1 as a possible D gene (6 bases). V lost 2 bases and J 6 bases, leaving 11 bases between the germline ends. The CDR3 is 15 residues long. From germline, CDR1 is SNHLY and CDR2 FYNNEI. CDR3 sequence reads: CASSETRGSNSPLHF. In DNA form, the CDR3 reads TGTGCCAGCAGTGAAACCAGGGGTTCTAATTCACCCCTCCACTTT. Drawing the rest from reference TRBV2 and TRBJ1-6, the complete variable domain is EPEVTQTPSHQVTQMGQEVILRCVPISNHLYFYWYRQILGQKVEFLVSFYNNEISEKSEIFDDQFSVERPDGSNFTLKIRSTKLEDSAMYFCASSETRGSNSPLHFGNGTRLTVT.

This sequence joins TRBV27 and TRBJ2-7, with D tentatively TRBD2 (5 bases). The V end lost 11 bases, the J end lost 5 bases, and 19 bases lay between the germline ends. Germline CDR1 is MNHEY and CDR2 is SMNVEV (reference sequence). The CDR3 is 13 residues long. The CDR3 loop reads CAAASTSEDEQYF. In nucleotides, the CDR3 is TGTGCCGCCGCCAGCACTAGTGAGGACGAGCAGTACTTC.

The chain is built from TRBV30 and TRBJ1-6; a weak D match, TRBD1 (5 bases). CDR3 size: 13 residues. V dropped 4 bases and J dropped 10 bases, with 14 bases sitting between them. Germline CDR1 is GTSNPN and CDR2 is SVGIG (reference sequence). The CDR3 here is CAWMGQFESPLHF. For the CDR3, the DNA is TGTGCCTGGATGGGGCAGTTTGAGTCACCCCTCCACTTT.

CDR3 nucleotides: TGTGCCAGCAGCGTGTCTCAGGGGGCGAGCACTGAAGCTTTCTTT. This codes for CASSVSQGASTEAFF. The genes are TRBV9 and TRBJ1-1; the match to TRBD1 covers 8 bases. The J segment lost 4 bases and the V segment lost 2 bases, leaving 7 bases of the junction unmatched. Germline-derived CDR1 and CDR2 are SGDLS and YYNGEE. The CDR3 runs 15 residues.

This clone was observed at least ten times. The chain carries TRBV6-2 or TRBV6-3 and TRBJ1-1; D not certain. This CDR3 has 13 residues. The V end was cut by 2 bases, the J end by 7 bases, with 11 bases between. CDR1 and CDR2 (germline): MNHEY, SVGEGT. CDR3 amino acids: CASSYQEASEAFF. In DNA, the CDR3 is TGTGCCAGCAGTTACCAGGAGGCGAGTGAAGCTTTCTTT.

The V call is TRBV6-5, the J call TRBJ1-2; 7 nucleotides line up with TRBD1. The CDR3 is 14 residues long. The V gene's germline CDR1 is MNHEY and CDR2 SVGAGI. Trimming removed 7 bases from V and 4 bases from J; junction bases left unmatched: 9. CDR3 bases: TGTGCCAGCACCGTGGACAGGCTCAGCTATGGCTACACCTTC. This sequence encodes CASTVDRLSYGYTF.

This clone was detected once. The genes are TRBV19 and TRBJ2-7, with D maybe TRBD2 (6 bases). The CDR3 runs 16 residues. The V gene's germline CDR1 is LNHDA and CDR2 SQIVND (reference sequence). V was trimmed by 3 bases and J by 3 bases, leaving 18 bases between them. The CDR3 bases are TGTGCCAGTAGTATTATACGGGGGAGTTCAATCTACGAGCAGTACTTC. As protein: CASSIIRGSSIYEQYF.

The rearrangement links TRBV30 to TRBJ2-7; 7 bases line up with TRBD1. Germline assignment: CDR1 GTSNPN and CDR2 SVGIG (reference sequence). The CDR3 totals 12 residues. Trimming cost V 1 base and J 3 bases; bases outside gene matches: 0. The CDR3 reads CAWSGTGYEQYF. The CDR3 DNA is TGTGCCTGGAGTGGGACAGGCTACGAGCAGTACTTC.

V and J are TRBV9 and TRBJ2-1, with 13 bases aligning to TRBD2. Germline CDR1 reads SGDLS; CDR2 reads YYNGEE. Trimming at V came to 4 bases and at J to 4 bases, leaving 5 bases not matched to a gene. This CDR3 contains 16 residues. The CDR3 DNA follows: TGTGCCAGCAGCTTCGGGACTAGCGGGGAGTACAATGAGCAGTTCTTC. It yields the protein CASSFGTSGEYNEQFF.

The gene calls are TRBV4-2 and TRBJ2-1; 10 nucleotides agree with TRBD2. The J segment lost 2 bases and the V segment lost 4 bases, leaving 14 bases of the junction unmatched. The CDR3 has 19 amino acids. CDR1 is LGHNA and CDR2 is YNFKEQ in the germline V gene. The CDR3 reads CASSPGGARTSGTYNEQFF. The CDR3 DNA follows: TGTGCCAGCAGCCCGGGGGGCGCTAGGACTAGCGGAACCTACAATGAGCAGTTCTTC.

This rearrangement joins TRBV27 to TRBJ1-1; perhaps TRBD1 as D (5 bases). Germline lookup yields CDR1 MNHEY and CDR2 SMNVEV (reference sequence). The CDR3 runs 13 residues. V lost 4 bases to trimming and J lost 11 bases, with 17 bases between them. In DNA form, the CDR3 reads TGTGCCAGCAGTTCCTCCCCGGGACGGTCGGCTTTCTTT. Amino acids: CASSSSPGRSAFF.

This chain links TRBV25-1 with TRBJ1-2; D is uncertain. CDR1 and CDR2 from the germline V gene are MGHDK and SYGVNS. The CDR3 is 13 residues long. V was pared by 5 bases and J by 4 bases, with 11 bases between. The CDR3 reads CASSKGSGYGYTF. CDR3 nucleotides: TGTGCCAGCAGTAAAGGGTCCGGCTATGGCTACACCTTC.

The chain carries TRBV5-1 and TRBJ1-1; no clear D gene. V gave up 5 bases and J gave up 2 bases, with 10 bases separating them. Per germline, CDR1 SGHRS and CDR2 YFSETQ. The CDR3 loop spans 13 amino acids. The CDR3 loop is CASSPGLNTEAFF. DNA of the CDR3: TGCGCCAGCAGTCCAGGCCTAAACACTGAAGCTTTCTTT. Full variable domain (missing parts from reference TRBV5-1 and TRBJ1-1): KAGVTQTPRYLIKTRGQQVTLSCSPISGHRSVSWYQQTPGQGLQFLFEYFSETQRNKGNFPGRFSGRQFSNSRSEMNVSTLELGDSALYLCASSPGLNTEAFFGQGTRLTVV.

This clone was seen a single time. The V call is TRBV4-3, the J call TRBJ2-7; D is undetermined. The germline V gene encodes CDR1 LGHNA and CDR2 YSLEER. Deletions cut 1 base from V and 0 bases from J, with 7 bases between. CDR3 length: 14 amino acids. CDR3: CASSQAESSYEQYF. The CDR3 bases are TGCGCCAGCAGCCAAGCCGAGAGCTCCTACGAGCAGTACTTC.

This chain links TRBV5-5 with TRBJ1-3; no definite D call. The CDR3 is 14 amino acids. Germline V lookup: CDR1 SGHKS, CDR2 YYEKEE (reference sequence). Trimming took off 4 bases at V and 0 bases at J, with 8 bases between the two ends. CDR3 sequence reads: CASSPSLSGNTIYF. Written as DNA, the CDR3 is TGTGCCAGCAGCCCGTCGCTCTCTGGAAACACCATATATTTT.

CDR3 sequence reads: CASSDMLGQTHYGYTF. In nucleotides, the CDR3 is TGCGCCAGCAGCGACATGTTGGGACAGACTCACTATGGCTACACCTTC. V gene TRBV5-1 combines with J gene TRBJ1-2; TRBD1 agrees at 7 bases. Per germline, CDR1 SGHRS and CDR2 YFSETQ. The CDR3 has 16 amino acids. V was pared by 4 bases and J by 3 bases, with 12 bases of the junction left unmatched. Together with reference TRBV5-1 and TRBJ1-2, the CDR3 gives the full variable domain: KAGVTQTPRYLIKTRGQQVTLSCSPISGHRSVSWYQQTPGQGLQFLFEYFSETQRNKGNFPGRFSGRQFSNSRSEMNVSTLELGDSALYLCASSDMLGQTHYGYTFGSGTRLTVV.

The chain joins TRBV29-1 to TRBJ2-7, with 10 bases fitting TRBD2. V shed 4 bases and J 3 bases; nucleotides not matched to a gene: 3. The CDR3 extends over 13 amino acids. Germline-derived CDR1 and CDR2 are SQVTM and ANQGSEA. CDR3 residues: CSVASGSNYEQYF. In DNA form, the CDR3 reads TGCAGCGTTGCTAGCGGGAGCAACTACGAGCAGTACTTC.

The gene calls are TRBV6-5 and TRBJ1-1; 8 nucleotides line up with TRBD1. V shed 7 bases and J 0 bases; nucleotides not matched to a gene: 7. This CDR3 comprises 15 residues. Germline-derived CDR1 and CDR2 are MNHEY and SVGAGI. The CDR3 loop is CASKRTGIMNTEAFF. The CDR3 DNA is TGTGCCAGCAAACGGACAGGGATAATGAACACTGAAGCTTTCTTT.